Following are 22 T cell receptor beta chains from one sample sequenced in a study of cytomegalovirus exposure and HLA in healthy donors. Primers included in the PCR were 60 Vbeta and 13 Jbeta primers. Generated by immunoSEQ multiplex PCR, the TCRdb table keeps only in-frame clones and is missing some. Of some 130,000 clones in the sample, 60% to 75% were seen once. The sample was PBMCs. These TCRs come from a human donor in good health.

The chain links TRBV9 to TRBJ2-3; 8 positions agree with TRBD2. V lost 0 bases to trimming and J lost 4 bases; unmatched junction nucleotides: 4. The CDR3 consists of 15 residues. Germline V CDR1 and CDR2: SGDLS, YYNGEE. CDR3: CASSVGFSGADTQYF. The CDR3 region has the DNA TGTGCCAGCAGCGTAGGGTTTAGCGGGGCAGATACGCAGTATTTT.

This sequence joins TRBV11-3 and TRBJ2-1, with TRBD1 as a possible D gene (6 bases). Germline-derived CDR1 and CDR2 are SGHNT and YENEEA. This CDR3 has 15 amino acids. V was pared by 5 bases and J by 8 bases, with 19 bases between. CDR3 residues: CASSPDWGLRDEQFF. The CDR3 DNA is TGTGCCAGCAGCCCGGACTGGGGGCTGCGCGATGAGCAGTTCTTC.

This clone was observed a handful of times. The chain couples TRBV2 to TRBJ1-2; D may be TRBD1 (5 bases). V was pared by 2 bases and J by 7 bases, with 14 bases between. The germline V gene encodes CDR1 SNHLY and CDR2 FYNNEI. There are 14 residues in the CDR3. The CDR3 is CASSEYGQGSGYTF. The CDR3 DNA sequence: TGTGCCAGCAGTGAATACGGCCAGGGCAGTGGCTACACCTTC.

The chain is built from TRBV10-3 and TRBJ2-1; 8 bases are a match to TRBD2. Germline V gene sequence: CDR1 ENHRY, CDR2 SYGVKD. This CDR3 comprises 13 residues. V was pared by 8 bases and J by 9 bases, with 9 bases of the junction left unmatched. As DNA, the CDR3 is TGTGCCATCGCCGGGAGGGCCTTCGGTGAGCAGTTCTTC. Amino acid sequence: CAIAGRAFGEQFF.

The J gene is TRBJ2-5, the V gene TRBV7-9, with TRBD1 as a possible D gene (5 bases). Germline V CDR1 and CDR2: SEHNR, FQNEAQ (reference sequence). CDR3 length: 14 amino acids. Trimming left V 8 bases short and J 3 bases short, with 16 bases between. As DNA, the CDR3 is TGTGCCAGCTGGTGGGGCCTTCCCGAAGAGACCCAGTACTTC. Protein product: CASWWGLPEETQYF. The complete variable domain, with remaining parts taken from reference TRBV7-9 and TRBJ2-5, reads DTGVSQNPRHKITKRGQNVTFRCDPISEHNRLYWYRQTLGQGPEFLTYFQNEAQLEKSRLLSDRFSAERPKGSFSTLEIQRTEQGDSAMYLCASWWGLPEETQYFGPGTRLLVL.

This clone has more than one count but fewer than ten. The chain couples TRBV7-9 to TRBJ2-3; maybe TRBD1 (6 bases). The CDR3 runs to 17 residues. The ends were cut back, 5 bases at V and 4 bases at J, with 22 bases in the middle. Germline values: CDR1 SEHNR, CDR2 FQNEAQ (reference sequence). The CDR3 DNA reads TGTGCCAGCAGCGACCCCCCGACAGGCCAGGTCCCAGATACGCAGTATTTT. Its translation: CASSDPPTGQVPDTQYF.

The V and J genes are TRBV27 and TRBJ1-1; D not resolved. V was clipped by 8 bases and J by 1 base, with 11 bases between them. Germline CDR1 MNHEY, CDR2 SMNVEV (reference sequence). CDR3 length: 13 amino acids. The CDR3 DNA sequence: TGTGCCAGCGGGAGGCTCCAGAACACTGAAGCTTTCTTT. It encodes CASGRLQNTEAFF.

The chain joins TRBV6-5 to TRBJ2-3; 14 nucleotides agree with TRBD2. CDR1 is MNHEY and CDR2 is SVGAGI in the germline V gene. After removal of 4 bases from V and 10 bases from J, the junction contained 7 bases not matched to a gene. The CDR3 has 15 amino acids. Written as DNA, the CDR3 is TGTGCCAGCAGTTCGGGACTAGCGGGAGATGGGCCGCAGTATTTT. This sequence encodes CASSSGLAGDGPQYF.

The chain couples TRBV19 to TRBJ1-2; TRBD1 matches at 8 bases. This CDR3 spans 13 amino acids. After removal of 9 bases from V and 7 bases from J, the junction contained 10 bases not matched to a gene. Per the germline V gene, CDR1 is LNHDA and CDR2 is SQIVND (reference sequence). CDR3 sequence (DNA): TGTGCCAGCAAACAGGGGGTAGGCGGTGGCTACACCTTC. Translation gives CASKQGVGGGYTF.

The J gene is TRBJ2-1, the V gene TRBV27, with 7 bases aligning to TRBD2. Trimming removed 2 bases from V and 2 bases from J; junction bases left unmatched: 6. The V gene's germline CDR1 is MNHEY and CDR2 SMNVEV (reference sequence). There are 16 residues in the CDR3. This chain's CDR3 is CASSLISGLAYNEQFF. CDR3 sequence (DNA): TGTGCCAGCAGTTTAATTTCCGGACTAGCCTACAATGAGCAGTTCTTC.

The genes are TRBV5-1 and TRBJ2-3; weak D call: TRBD2 (6 bases). Trimming shortened V by 0 bases and J by 1 base, and 9 bases separated the two germline ends. This CDR3 is 15 amino acids long. Germline V gene lookup returns CDR1 SGHRS and CDR2 YFSETQ. For the CDR3, the DNA is TGCGCCAGCAGCTTGGGGTCTAGCGGCACAGATACGCAGTATTTT. Residues: CASSLGSSGTDTQYF. The full variable domain, completed using reference TRBV5-1 and TRBJ2-3, is KAGVTQTPRYLIKTRGQQVTLSCSPISGHRSVSWYQQTPGQGLQFLFEYFSETQRNKGNFPGRFSGRQFSNSRSEMNVSTLELGDSALYLCASSLGSSGTDTQYFGPGTRLTVL.

The chain is built from TRBV11-3 and TRBJ2-5; D might be TRBD1 (6 bases). The germline CDR1 and CDR2 sequences are SGHNT and YENEEA. Trimming took 5 bases from V and 0 from J, leaving 10 bases between them. The CDR3 length is 14 residues. CDR3 sequence: CASSQDSHQETQYF. The DNA for the CDR3 is TGTGCCAGCAGCCAGGACAGCCACCAAGAGACCCAGTACTTC. Drawing the rest from reference TRBV11-3 and TRBJ2-5, the complete variable domain is EAGVVQSPRYKIIEKKQPVAFWCNPISGHNTLYWYLQNLGQGPELLIRYENEEAVDDSQLPKDRFSAERLKGVDSTLKIQPAELGDSAVYLCASSQDSHQETQYFGPGTRLLVL.

The chain recombines TRBV11-3 with TRBJ1-1; TRBD1 agrees at 7 bases. This CDR3 is built from 14 residues. CDR1 SGHNT and CDR2 YENEEA come from the germline V gene. V dropped 1 base and J dropped 3; count of bases not matched to a gene: 2. The CDR3 sequence: CASSLVDRDTEAFF. CDR3 nucleotide sequence: TGTGCCAGCAGCTTAGTCGACAGGGACACTGAAGCTTTCTTT. The full variable domain, with the rest looked up from reference TRBV11-3 and TRBJ1-1, is EAGVVQSPRYKIIEKKQPVAFWCNPISGHNTLYWYLQNLGQGPELLIRYENEEAVDDSQLPKDRFSAERLKGVDSTLKIQPAELGDSAVYLCASSLVDRDTEAFFGQGTRLTVV.

This clone was recorded once. The V call is TRBV7-3, the J call TRBJ1-5, with D possibly matching TRBD1 (5 bases). Germline V gene data show CDR1 as SGHTA and CDR2 as FQGTGA. This CDR3 is built from 15 residues. Trimming took off 4 bases at V and 3 bases at J, with 13 bases between the two ends. CDR3 amino acids: CASSSSSGDNQPQHF. CDR3 sequence (DNA): TGTGCCAGCAGCTCATCATCGGGGGACAATCAGCCCCAGCATTTT.

Only a few counts were recorded for this clone. The rearrangement links TRBV4-3 to TRBJ1-2, with a weak D call TRBD1 (5 bases). Per the germline V gene, CDR1 is LGHNA and CDR2 is YSLEER. Trimming shortened V by 0 bases and J by 4 bases, and 15 bases separated the two germline ends. The CDR3 is 16 amino acids. The CDR3 sequence: CASSQDHQGPIYGYTF. DNA for the CDR3: TGCGCCAGCAGCCAAGATCATCAGGGTCCCATCTATGGCTACACCTTC.

The CDR3 sequence: CASSTTWSEQYF. Written as DNA, the CDR3 is TGTGCCAGCTCAACCACATGGTCCGAGCAGTACTTC. The chain links TRBV27 to TRBJ2-7; D unresolved. Germline V gene lookup returns CDR1 MNHEY and CDR2 SMNVEV (reference sequence). The V gene lost 8 bases and the J gene lost 6 bases, with 14 bases spanning the gap. There are 12 residues in the CDR3.

This clone occurred a few times. The chain employs TRBV11-3 and TRBJ1-2, with a weak D call TRBD1 (5 bases). This CDR3 is 15 amino acids long. Germline CDR1 and CDR2: SGHNT and YENEEA. Trimming stripped 0 bases from V and 6 bases from J, with 14 bases between. This chain's CDR3 is CASSLDPGVEDGYTF. The CDR3 nucleotides read TGTGCCAGCAGCTTAGATCCGGGGGTGGAAGATGGCTACACCTTC.

The rearrangement links TRBV5-1 to TRBJ2-2; possibly TRBD2 for D (5 bases). V was shortened by 3 bases and J by 2 bases, with 11 bases between the two germline ends. Germline loops: CDR1 SGHRS, CDR2 YFSETQ. This CDR3 region has 15 residues. The CDR3 spells CASSWGSGNTGELFF. The CDR3, as DNA: TGCGCCAGCAGCTGGGGAAGCGGAAACACCGGGGAGCTGTTTTTT.

The rearrangement joins TRBV28 to TRBJ2-2; TRBD1 might be the D (7 bases). In germline, CDR1 is MDHEN, CDR2 SYDVKM. The CDR3 is 16 amino acids. V dropped 1 base and J dropped 5 bases, with 14 bases sitting between them. The CDR3 reads CASSLLGSGGTGELFF. Written as DNA, the CDR3 is TGTGCCAGCAGTTTATTGGGGTCAGGGGGGACCGGGGAGCTGTTTTTT.

This clone has just a few counts. V is TRBV6-1 and J is TRBJ1-1; TRBD1 might be the D (6 bases). Trimming stripped 2 bases from V and 1 base from J, with 8 bases between. The CDR3 is made up of 14 amino acids. Germline-derived CDR1 and CDR2 are MNHNS and SASEGT. The CDR3 sequence: CASSEYRANTEAFF. For the CDR3, the DNA is TGTGCCAGCAGTGAATACAGGGCGAACACTGAAGCTTTCTTT.

The genes are TRBV4-1 and TRBJ2-7; the match to TRBD1 covers 10 bases. Trimming removed 2 bases from V and 4 bases from J; junction bases left unmatched: 5. The V gene's germline CDR1 is MGHRA and CDR2 YSYEKL. This CDR3 is built from 15 residues. The CDR3 region is CASSQQGQGIYEQYF. DNA for the CDR3: TGCGCCAGCAGCCAACAGGGACAGGGGATTTACGAGCAGTACTTC.

This clone was counted between two and nine times. The rearrangement joins TRBV6-6 to TRBJ2-7; D might be TRBD1 (6 bases). Trimming pared 8 bases from V and 3 bases from J, leaving 11 bases between. Germline loops: CDR1 MNHNY, CDR2 SVGAGI (reference sequence). CDR3 length: 12 amino acids. This CDR3 is CASRLDSYEQYF. The CDR3 DNA follows: TGTGCCAGCCGACTGGACAGCTACGAGCAGTACTTC.